One and the same sample provided the 16 T cell receptor beta chains below, sequenced in a study of T cells in Graves' hyperthyroidism and ophthalmopathy. Researchers took RNA transcripts and amplified the TCR beta CDR3 regions from them. The HTBI primer set was used in a first-round RT-PCR of the TCR CDR3. Via MiXCR, TCRdb re-called the multiplex PCR reads, giving one row per CDR3 protein. The data contain around 290,000 distinct CDR3 sequences, approximately 13% of them singletons. The sample comprised blood. The receptors derive from a woman between 40 and 50 years old with Graves' hyperthyroidism.

This clonotype has at least ten counts. This chain connects TRBV7-9 to TRBJ2-7, with 11 bases aligning to TRBD2. Per germline, CDR1 SEHNR and CDR2 FQNEAQ (reference sequence). This CDR3 has 15 residues. V was clipped by 1 base and J by 2 bases; unmatched bases: 1. CDR3: CASSLEGLAAYEQYF. CDR3 nucleotide sequence: TGTGCCAGCAGCTTAGAGGGACTAGCGGCCTACGAGCAGTACTTC.

This clonotype was seen a few times. V is TRBV10-3 and J is TRBJ2-7; D remains unclear. V was shortened by 3 bases and J by 6 bases, with 6 bases between the two germline ends. The CDR3 extends over 11 amino acids. CDR1 and CDR2 (germline): ENHRY, SYGVKD. The CDR3 loop reads CAISESREQYF. The CDR3 DNA reads TGTGCCATCAGTGAATCCCGCGAGCAGTACTTC.

The rearrangement links TRBV7-6 to TRBJ2-1, with TRBD2 matching over 10 bases. This CDR3 is built from 16 residues. Germline-derived CDR1 and CDR2 are SGHVS and FNYEAQ. Losses at the gene ends were 3 bases for V and 5 bases for J; bases not matched to a gene: 7. CDR3 nucleotide sequence: TGTGCCAGCAGCTTGTTAGCGGGAGGTTTGGACAATGAGCAGTTCTTC. It translates to CASSLLAGGLDNEQFF.

This clonotype was seen a handful of times. This sequence joins TRBV11-1 and TRBJ2-1; tentative D call: TRBD2 (5 bases). Germline V lookup: CDR1 SGHAT, CDR2 FQDESV (reference sequence). V gave up 6 bases and J gave up 11 bases, with 14 bases separating them. The CDR3 length is 12 residues. The CDR3 sequence: CASSEARTQQFF. The DNA of the CDR3 is TGTGCCAGCAGTGAAGCGCGGACTCAGCAGTTCTTC. The full variable domain, with the rest looked up from reference TRBV11-1 and TRBJ2-1, is EAEVAQSPRYKITEKSQAVAFWCDPISGHATLYWYRQILGQGPELLVQFQDESVVDDSQLPKDRFSAERLKGVDSTLKIQPAELGDSAMYLCASSEARTQQFFGPGTRLTVL.

This clonotype has only a few counts. The V and J genes are TRBV30 and TRBJ1-2; the D gene is possibly TRBD1 (6 bases). The CDR3 covers 12 residues. Germline CDR1 is GTSNPN and CDR2 is SVGIG (reference sequence). Trimming removed 2 bases at V and 5 bases at J, with 9 bases between. DNA of the CDR3: TGTGCCTGGAGTCCAGGGGTTTATGGCTACACCTTC. Its translation is CAWSPGVYGYTF.

In its sample, this clonotype was seen many times. The chain uses TRBV2 and TRBJ1-6; 8 bases line up with TRBD1. The germline CDR1 and CDR2 sequences are SNHLY and FYNNEI. The CDR3 covers 15 residues. J was trimmed by 7 bases and V by 8 bases; bases with no gene match: 10. CDR3 sequence: CASRKVGQGNSPLHF. The CDR3 DNA sequence: TGTGCCAGCCGGAAGGTCGGACAGGGAAATTCACCCCTCCACTTT. Complete variable domain (other parts from reference TRBV2 and TRBJ1-6): EPEVTQTPSHQVTQMGQEVILRCVPISNHLYFYWYRQILGQKVEFLVSFYNNEISEKSEIFDDQFSVERPDGSNFTLKIRSTKLEDSAMYFCASRKVGQGNSPLHFGNGTRLTVT.

The genes are TRBV12-3 or TRBV12-4 and TRBJ1-5; 7 bases align to TRBD1. The J segment lost 4 bases and the V segment lost 6 bases, leaving 6 bases of the junction unmatched. The CDR3 totals 14 residues. The CDR3 region has the DNA TGTGCCAGCAGCCGCCGGGACAGTAATCAGCCCCAGCATTTT. Its translation is CASSRRDSNQPQHF.

The CDR3 region is CASSQGAAHPQHF. The CDR3 bases are TGTGCCAGCAGCCAGGGGGCAGCTCACCCCCAGCATTTT. The chain employs TRBV7-6 and TRBJ1-5, with TRBD1 identical over 8 bases. Per germline, CDR1 SGHVS and CDR2 FNYEAQ. V gave up 5 bases and J gave up 10 bases; unmatched junction bases: 7. The CDR3 length is 13 residues.

This clonotype was seen many times. The gene calls are TRBV20-1 and TRBJ2-1; 9 positions agree with TRBD2. CDR3 length equals 15 residues. The V gene's germline CDR1 is DFQATT and CDR2 SNEGSKA (reference sequence). Trimming removed 3 bases from V and 4 bases from J; junction bases left unmatched: 7. The CDR3 here is CSASQAGGQYNEQFF. CDR3 in DNA: TGCAGTGCTAGCCAGGCGGGAGGGCAATACAATGAGCAGTTCTTC.

This clonotype has ten or more counts. The genes are TRBV18 and TRBJ2-7; D possibly uses TRBD1 or TRBD2 (5 bases each). CDR3 size: 14 residues. CDR1 and CDR2 (germline): KGHSH, LQKENI. V was pared by 3 bases and J by 5 bases, with 14 bases between. CDR3 in amino acids: CASSPSMRGDEQYF. The CDR3 DNA is TGTGCCAGCTCACCGTCCATGAGGGGCGACGAGCAGTACTTC. The whole variable domain, remainder taken from reference TRBV18 and TRBJ2-7, is NAGVMQNPRHLVRRRGQEARLRCSPMKGHSHVYWYRQLPEEGLKFMVYLQKENIIDESGMPKERFSAEFPKEGPSILRIQQVVRGDSAAYFCASSPSMRGDEQYFGPGTRLTVT.

The chain has TRBV20-1 and TRBJ2-4, with no clear D. From germline, CDR1 is DFQATT and CDR2 SNEGSKA (reference sequence). V was trimmed by 5 bases and J by 0 bases, leaving 8 bases between them. CDR3 length equals 13 residues. The CDR3 region is CSALLGAKNIQYF. DNA for the CDR3: TGCAGTGCTCTCCTAGGAGCCAAAAACATTCAGTACTTC.

This clonotype was picked up many times. The V and J genes are TRBV2 and TRBJ1-2; D is unclear. Germline CDR1 reads SNHLY; CDR2 reads FYNNEI. The CDR3 length is 13 residues. Trimming removed 1 base at V and 7 bases at J, with 10 bases between. The CDR3 sequence is CASSEGQVFGYTF. The CDR3 nucleotides are TGTGCCAGCAGTGAAGGGCAGGTCTTTGGCTACACCTTC.

This clonotype occurred many times. V usage is TRBV2 and J usage is TRBJ2-3; 8 nucleotides agree with TRBD2. The CDR3 loop spans 15 amino acids. Per germline, CDR1 SNHLY and CDR2 FYNNEI. The V and J ends lost 8 bases and 4 bases, in that order; junction bases with no gene match: 11. CDR3 sequence reads: CASQLREGGADTQYF. CDR3 in DNA: TGTGCCAGCCAGCTACGGGAGGGCGGTGCAGATACGCAGTATTTT.

The genes are TRBV6-1 and TRBJ2-2; TRBD2 matches at 8 bases. Germline CDR1 is MNHNS and CDR2 is SASEGT. This CDR3 spans 16 amino acids. V shed 6 bases, J shed 0 bases, and the junction held 6 bases outside the gene matches. The CDR3 bases are TGTGCCAGCAGCCTTCTAGCGGGTTCGAACACCGGGGAGCTGTTTTTT. Translating gives CASSLLAGSNTGELFF.

This clonotype was observed at least ten times. CDR3 nucleotide sequence: TGTGCCAGCCTGTGGACGTTGAACACTGAAGCTTTCTTT. This translates into CASLWTLNTEAFF. The rearrangement links TRBV28 to TRBJ1-1; D ambiguous. Trimming removed 8 bases from V and 0 bases from J, with 10 bases in between. The germline CDR1 and CDR2 sequences are MDHEN and SYDVKM. There are 13 residues in the CDR3.

Only a few counts were recorded for this clonotype. V and J are TRBV29-1 and TRBJ2-2, with D maybe TRBD1 (5 bases). CDR1 SQVTM and CDR2 ANQGSEA come from the germline V gene. There are 17 residues in the CDR3. V was trimmed by 0 bases and J by 3 bases, leaving 17 bases between them. CDR3 coding DNA: TGCAGCGTTGAAGATCAGCGTGAAGGGGTTCACACCGGGGAGCTGTTTTTT. Residues: CSVEDQREGVHTGELFF.